What follows describes a single T cell receptor beta chain. The target antigen is unknown. TCRdb analysed the reads with MiXCR anew, one entry per CDR3 protein. The sample records about 740,000 distinct CDR3 sequences, roughly 33% being singletons. The sample comes from a study of T cell repertoires in cytomegalovirus infection. The study, taken as a whole, reports: Using cumulative public TCR beta family frequency, the authors identified those who carried CMV together with the relevant HLA.

The length of the CDR3 is 15 residues. Germline CDR1 and CDR2: LGHNA and YSLEER. V lost 1 base, J lost 4 bases, and 5 bases stayed unmatched. This clonotype originated in a human donor in good health (CMV status not recorded). Some clones in this sample may be carry-over from other donors' samples. The chain links TRBV4-3 to TRBJ2-7, with 9 positions matching TRBD2. Sequencing was performed on cultured PBMCs, taken from culture after CMV antigen stimulation. The CDR3 DNA sequence: TGCGCCAGCAGCCAAGGGCCGACTAGCGGATACGAGCAGTACTTC. Its translation: CASSQGPTSGYEQYF.